This section outlines one T cell receptor (beta chain) sequence together with its context. Its antigen is as yet unknown. Deep level was the assay's run setting. Sorted-subset replicate PCRs used approximately 180 ng of genomic DNA. This amount corresponded to 33,000 or so T cell genomes. Sequencing used immunoSEQ multiplex PCR; TCRdb keeps in-frame clones, though not all of them. The repertoire holds some 2,000,000 clones, with roughly 95% as singletons. The data were obtained in a study of shared clonotypes between healthy human individuals. Study results and limitations: Depth of sequencing was expected to influence donor clonotype sharing.

Germline V gives CDR1 MNHEY, CDR2 SVGAGI. Between the trimmed V and J ends, which lost 1 base and 5 bases, there was a span of 11 bases. The CDR3 extends over 14 amino acids. Sequenced input: naive CD4+ T cells sorted from blood. The subset was: CD45RA+ positively selected. This TCR was recovered from a man younger than 35 in good health. This chain links TRBV6-5 with TRBJ1-1, with D possibly matching TRBD1 (5 bases). The CDR3 loop reads CASSYYRSATEAFF. In DNA form, the CDR3 reads TGTGCCAGCAGTTACTACAGGTCGGCGACTGAAGCTTTCTTT.